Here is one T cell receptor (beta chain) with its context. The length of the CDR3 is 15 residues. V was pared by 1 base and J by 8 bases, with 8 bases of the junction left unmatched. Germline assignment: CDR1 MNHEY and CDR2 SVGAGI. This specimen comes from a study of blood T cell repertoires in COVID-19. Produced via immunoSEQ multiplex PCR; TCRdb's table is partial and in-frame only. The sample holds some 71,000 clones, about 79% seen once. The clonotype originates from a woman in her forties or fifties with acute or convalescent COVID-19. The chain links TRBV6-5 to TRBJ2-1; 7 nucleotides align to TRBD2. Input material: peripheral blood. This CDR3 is CASSYWSGGSDEQFF. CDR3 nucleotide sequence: TGTGCCAGCAGTTACTGGTCGGGAGGTTCCGATGAGCAGTTCTTC.